The present T cell receptor beta chain was sequenced within a study of blood T cell repertoires in COVID-19. At the level of the study: COVID-19 samples, acute and convalescent, were from the United States, Italy and Spain. PBMCs, B-cell-depleted T cells, or T cells were the source of the cDNA or gDNA that made up the material.

Authors' data handling: Estimation of nucleated cell counts relied on the amplification of reference gene primers. Repertoires were generated with immunoSEQ multiplex PCR, while TCRdb's copy carries only in-frame clones and drops some. V and J calls and clone size come straight from that table; D and trimming were deduced from the DNA. The table has about 140,000 clones, about four fifths seen once. The CDR3 has 15 residues. V lost 0 bases and J lost 4, with 10 bases in between. CDR1 is SGHRS and CDR2 is YFSETQ in the germline V gene. The J gene is TRBJ1-4, the V gene TRBV5-1; D is uncertain. The TCR was taken from a human donor in a cohort sampled during active COVID-19. The sample taken for sequencing was peripheral blood. The CDR3 DNA follows: TGCGCCAGCAGCTTGGGGGAGTCAATTAATGAAAAACTGTTTTTT. It yields the protein CASSLGESINEKLFF.